This paragraph reports one TCR beta chain. The data are from a study of T cell responses to AZD1222 COVID-19 vaccine. The table came from immunoSEQ multiplex PCR; TCRdb's copy has only in-frame clones and leaves some out. The sample yields roughly 140,000 clones, approximately 90% seen once. The specimen was peripheral blood, collected 28 days after the second AZD1222 dose. The sequence was obtained from an adult who received the AZD1222 COVID-19 vaccine.

CDR3 DNA: TGCGCCAGCAGCTTGGGACCAGTAGGAGGCTCGAACACTGAAGCTTTCTTT. Protein sequence: CASSLGPVGGSNTEAFF. The V and J genes are TRBV5-1 and TRBJ1-1; no firm D call. Germline assignment: CDR1 SGHRS and CDR2 YFSETQ. The V end was cut by 0 bases, the J end by 1 base, with 16 bases between. There are 17 residues in the CDR3.